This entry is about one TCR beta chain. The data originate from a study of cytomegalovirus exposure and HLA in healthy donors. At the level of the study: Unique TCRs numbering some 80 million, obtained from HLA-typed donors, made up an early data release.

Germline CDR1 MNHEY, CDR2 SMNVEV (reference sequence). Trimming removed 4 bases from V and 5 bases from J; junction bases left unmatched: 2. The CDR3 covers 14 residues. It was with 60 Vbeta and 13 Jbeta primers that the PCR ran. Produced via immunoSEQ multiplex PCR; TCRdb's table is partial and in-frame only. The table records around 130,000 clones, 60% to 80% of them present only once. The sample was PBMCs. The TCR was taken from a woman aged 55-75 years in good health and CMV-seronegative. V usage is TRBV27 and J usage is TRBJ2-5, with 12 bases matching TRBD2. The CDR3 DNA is TGTGCCAGCAGTTATCTAGCGGGAGGGGAGACCCAGTACTTC. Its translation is CASSYLAGGETQYF.